This paragraph reports one TCR beta chain. The antigen remains unidentified. This sample was taken from a study of blood T cells in healthy people across ages. Overall study findings and caveats: With unsorted PBMCs, a conclusive comparison of naive versus antigen-experienced cells was not possible.

PBMCs, at least 6 million per sample, were isolated. V was pared by 5 bases and J by 3 bases, with 2 bases of the junction left unmatched. The CDR3 covers 12 residues. Germline V gene sequence: CDR1 DFQATT, CDR2 SNEGSKA (reference sequence). A second about 7 to 11 cycle PCR used barcoded and J-beta primers. TCRdb re-analysed the 5' RACE reads in MiXCR, keeping a single row per CDR3 protein. In the table there are fewer than 2 million distinct CDR3 sequences, about 39% of which are singletons. The sample was blood. The TCR originated in a human donor in good health. J is TRBJ2-7 and V is TRBV20-1; 9 nucleotides match TRBD1. The CDR3 coding sequence is TGCAGTGCTCAGGGACAGGGCTACGAGCAGTACTTC. Translation: CSAQGQGYEQYF.